The clone carrying this TCR beta chain came up a few times. The data were obtained in a study of CD8 T cells in Susac syndrome. Random hexamers primed reverse transcription of about 0.45 to 1 ug RNA. TCRdb re-derived calls from the immunoSEQ multiplex PCR reads in MiXCR, one entry per CDR3 protein. Here the sample spans some 260,000 distinct CDR3 sequences, 80% to 90% being singletons. Sequencing targeted TCR beta in T cells from blood (CD8+ and CD4+). Unmatched junction bases numbered 8, after V lost 6 bases and J lost 1 base. CDR1 and CDR2 from the germline V gene are SEHNR and FQNEAQ (reference sequence). The CDR3 runs 15 residues.

The rearrangement links TRBV7-9 to TRBJ1-1; 7 nucleotides align to TRBD1. What was sequenced was CD8+ T cells from PBMCs. This TCR came from a human donor with multiple sclerosis. The DNA of the CDR3 is TGTGCCAGCAGACAACTGGACAGGAAGAACACTGAAGCTTTCTTT. It specifies CASRQLDRKNTEAFF.